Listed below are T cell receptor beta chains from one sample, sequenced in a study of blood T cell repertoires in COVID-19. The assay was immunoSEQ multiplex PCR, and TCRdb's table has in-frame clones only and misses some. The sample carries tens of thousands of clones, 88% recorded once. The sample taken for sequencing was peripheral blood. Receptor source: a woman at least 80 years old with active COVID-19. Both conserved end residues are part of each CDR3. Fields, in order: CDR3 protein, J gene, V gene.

CDR3 protein: CASSLTAGGYNEQFF; J gene: TRBJ2-1; V gene: TRBV5-1
CDR3 protein: CASSFRGAGAETQYF; J gene: TRBJ2-5; V gene: TRBV5-6
CDR3 protein: CASSSRGHSDEQYF; J gene: TRBJ2-7; V gene: TRBV5-6
CDR3 protein: CASRAGSYTEAFF; J gene: TRBJ1-1; V gene: TRBV2
CDR3 protein: CASSPQGRNEQFF; J gene: TRBJ2-1; V gene: TRBV4-3
CDR3 protein: CASSFSQGVRGPNEQFF; J gene: TRBJ2-1; V gene: TRBV28
CDR3 protein: CASSFSGSGANVLTF; J gene: TRBJ2-6; V gene: TRBV28
CDR3 protein: CASSLYIGANVLTF; J gene: TRBJ2-6; V gene: TRBV11-2
CDR3 protein: CASSLEGDKYNEQFF; J gene: TRBJ2-1; V gene: TRBV5-1
CDR3 protein: CASSLDRTRVRLFF; J gene: TRBJ1-4; V gene: TRBV7-2
CDR3 protein: CASSFRASGGESNEQFF; J gene: TRBJ2-1; V gene: TRBV27
CDR3 protein: CASQSGRGSINEQFF; J gene: TRBJ2-1; V gene: TRBV18
CDR3 protein: CASSPRTSGSREQYF; J gene: TRBJ2-7; V gene: TRBV28
CDR3 protein: CASHPAGQTTTDTQYF; J gene: TRBJ2-3; V gene: TRBV19
CDR3 protein: CASSPAPSGSYEQYF; J gene: TRBJ2-7; V gene: TRBV7-3
CDR3 protein: CASSLFRENEQFF; J gene: TRBJ2-1; V gene: TRBV7-2
CDR3 protein: CASSPDLRQETQYF; J gene: TRBJ2-5; V gene: TRBV18
CDR3 protein: CASSYNPGYTEAFF; J gene: TRBJ1-1; V gene: TRBV6-2/TRBV6-3
CDR3 protein: CSARSKYEQYF; J gene: TRBJ2-7; V gene: TRBV20-1
CDR3 protein: CASSQDHGQGKDGYTF; J gene: TRBJ1-2; V gene: TRBV3-1/TRBV3-2
CDR3 protein: CASSQGGGSGRAVTDTQYF; J gene: TRBJ2-3; V gene: TRBV4-3
CDR3 protein: CASSQRTSGTLVTDTQYF; J gene: TRBJ2-3; V gene: TRBV4-2
CDR3 protein: CASSPTGGGEKLFF; J gene: TRBJ1-4; V gene: TRBV18
CDR3 protein: CASRRENTGELFF; J gene: TRBJ2-2; V gene: TRBV19
CDR3 protein: CASSLGTSGNFGGELFF; J gene: TRBJ2-2; V gene: TRBV11-3
CDR3 protein: CASTSASYNEQFF; J gene: TRBJ2-1; V gene: TRBV19
CDR3 protein: CASSPGGETQYF; J gene: TRBJ2-5; V gene: TRBV18
CDR3 protein: CATSRVGGNTIYF; J gene: TRBJ1-3; V gene: TRBV24-1
CDR3 protein: CASSSGLAGTDTQYF; J gene: TRBJ2-3; V gene: TRBV5-1
CDR3 protein: CASSEGVQETQYF; J gene: TRBJ2-5; V gene: TRBV18
CDR3 protein: CASSLSRGSYEQYF; J gene: TRBJ2-7; V gene: TRBV7-6
CDR3 protein: CASSDRALAKDYNEQFF; J gene: TRBJ2-1; V gene: TRBV6-4
CDR3 protein: CASSPFVGQGSTDTQYF; J gene: TRBJ2-3; V gene: TRBV18
CDR3 protein: CARSKGQGASRTTEAFF; J gene: TRBJ1-1; V gene: TRBV5-3
CDR3 protein: CASSPGPEGYGYTF; J gene: TRBJ1-2; V gene: TRBV18
CDR3 protein: CASSFRGASGGANVLTF; J gene: TRBJ2-6; V gene: TRBV27
CDR3 protein: CASSDQTLGNTIYF; J gene: TRBJ1-3; V gene: TRBV6-1
CDR3 protein: CASSLGLAGEQYF; J gene: TRBJ2-7; V gene: TRBV5-1
CDR3 protein: CSVEGVSGNTIYF; J gene: TRBJ1-3; V gene: TRBV29-1
CDR3 protein: CASTRGGIIGSYEQYF; J gene: TRBJ2-7; V gene: TRBV11-2
CDR3 protein: CASSSNDRGVGGYTF; J gene: TRBJ1-2; V gene: TRBV7-2
CDR3 protein: CASTLNGQPTRASGANVLTF; J gene: TRBJ2-6; V gene: TRBV5-1
CDR3 protein: CASSLLAPTDTQYF; J gene: TRBJ2-3; V gene: TRBV5-1
CDR3 protein: CASSLDGGAGSYNEQFF; J gene: TRBJ2-1; V gene: TRBV11-2
CDR3 protein: CASSLSRDQPQHF; J gene: TRBJ1-5; V gene: TRBV7-7
CDR3 protein: CASSSSGTAPYEQYF; J gene: TRBJ2-7; V gene: TRBV28
CDR3 protein: CASGGRDQPQHF; J gene: TRBJ1-5; V gene: TRBV28
CDR3 protein: CASSFGQDSPLHF; J gene: TRBJ1-6; V gene: TRBV7-3
CDR3 protein: CSARGLAGVGNEQFF; J gene: TRBJ2-1; V gene: TRBV20-1
CDR3 protein: CASSLMGQGAKNIQYF; J gene: TRBJ2-4; V gene: TRBV7-2
CDR3 protein: CASSLLAVTYEQYF; J gene: TRBJ2-7; V gene: TRBV6-5
CDR3 protein: CASHRGNYGYTF; J gene: TRBJ1-2; V gene: TRBV28
CDR3 protein: CASSLGPRGGSSDEQFF; J gene: TRBJ2-1; V gene: TRBV5-4
CDR3 protein: CASNVQGAVNTEAFF; J gene: TRBJ1-1; V gene: TRBV28
CDR3 protein: CASQPMKGDYGYTF; J gene: TRBJ1-2; V gene: TRBV27
CDR3 protein: CASSERGQETQYF; J gene: TRBJ2-5; V gene: TRBV2
CDR3 protein: CASSTAGRSDTQYF; J gene: TRBJ2-3; V gene: TRBV5-1